Presented here are 19 T cell receptor beta chains from one specimen sequenced in a study of T cell repertoires in cytomegalovirus infection. In TCRdb, the reads were re-called with MiXCR into one record per CDR3 protein. The profile shows about 460,000 distinct CDR3 sequences, about 11% of them singletons. Sequenced input: PBMCs. Source of these receptors: a human donor in good health (CMV status not recorded). Some clones in this sample may be carry-over from other donors' samples.

This clonotype was seen ten or more times. The V gene is TRBV2, the J gene TRBJ1-5; D unresolved. Trimming stripped 0 bases from V and 0 bases from J, with 6 bases between. The CDR3 length is 15 residues. Germline V gene lookup returns CDR1 SNHLY and CDR2 FYNNEI. The CDR3 DNA sequence: TGTGCCAGCAGTGAAGCGCAGATTAGCAATCAGCCCCAGCATTTT. Protein: CASSEAQISNQPQHF.

In regard to this clonotype: A single base separates this from a much larger clone, so it may be a read error. As the CDR3 is not closed by the conserved phenylalanine or tryptophan, this likely results from a read error. The rearrangement uses TRBV20-1 and TRBJ1-1; the match to TRBD1 covers 12 bases. J gave up 4 bases and V 3 bases, and 12 bases lay outside the gene matches. The V gene's germline CDR1 is DFQATT and CDR2 SNEGSKA (reference sequence). The CDR3 runs 17 residues. For the CDR3, the DNA is TGCAGTGCTAGGCTACTGGGGGGGACAGGGGGCTCCACTGAAGCTTTCCTT. Amino acids: CSARLLGGTGGSTEAFL.

This chain links TRBV5-4 with TRBJ1-6, with D possibly TRBD1 on 6 matching bases. This CDR3 has 17 amino acids. The germline V gene has CDR1 SGHNT and CDR2 YYREEE (reference sequence). V lost 0 bases and J 8 bases, leaving 18 bases between the germline ends. Here the CDR3 DNA reads TGTGCCAGCAGCTTGGCCAGAGGACAGCGACGGGATTCACCCCTCCACTTT. This sequence encodes CASSLARGQRRDSPLHF.

The table lists this clonotype with a few counts. This sequence joins TRBV24-1 and TRBJ2-1; D remains ambiguous. The length of the CDR3 is 12 residues. V was shortened by 1 base and J by 14 bases, with 11 bases between the two germline ends. Per the germline V gene, CDR1 is KGHDR and CDR2 is SFDVKD. CDR3 sequence reads: CATSDLGPPKFF. CDR3 sequence (DNA): TGTGCCACCAGTGATTTAGGCCCTCCTAAGTTCTTC.

This clonotype was counted at least ten times. The junction does not match germline at one end; this may be a read error. This sequence joins TRBV7-7 and TRBJ2-5; D possibly corresponds to TRBD2 (6 bases). The germline V gene has CDR1 SSHAT and CDR2 FNYEAQ (reference sequence). This CDR3 is built from 14 residues. CDR3 loop: CASSPIGGQETQYF. CDR3 DNA sequence: TGTGCTAGCAGCCCCATCGGGGGCCAAGAGACCCAGTACTTC. The full variable domain, with the rest looked up from reference TRBV7-7 and TRBJ2-5, is GAGVSQSPRYKVTKRGQDVTLRCDPISSHATLYWYQQALGQGPEFLTYFNYEAQPDKSGLPSDRFSAERPEGSISTLTIQRTEQRDSAMYRCASSPIGGQETQYFGPGTRLLVL.

This clonotype was counted a few times. This chain connects TRBV20-1 to TRBJ2-1; a weak D match, TRBD2 (6 bases). V lost 2 bases and J lost 2, with 16 bases in between. The CDR3 consists of 16 residues. Germline CDR1 reads DFQATT; CDR2 reads SNEGSKA (reference sequence). CDR3 DNA sequence: TGCAGTGCTAGACCTTTACTAGCAAACCCCTACAATGAGCAGTTCTTC. It translates to CSARPLLANPYNEQFF.

The chain employs TRBV5-1 and TRBJ1-4, with a tentative D call TRBD1 (5 bases). The CDR3 totals 15 residues. V was clipped by 0 bases and J by 4 bases, with 10 bases between them. Germline CDR1 SGHRS, CDR2 YFSETQ. The DNA of the CDR3 is TGCGCCAGCAGCTTGGGGACACCCCATAATGAAAAACTGTTTTTT. It translates to CASSLGTPHNEKLFF.

This clonotype was picked up many times. The chain combines TRBV19 with TRBJ2-1, with D possibly matching TRBD1 (6 bases). Germline V gene sequence: CDR1 LNHDA, CDR2 SQIVND (reference sequence). There are 14 residues in the CDR3. V was trimmed by 5 bases and J by 6 bases, leaving 14 bases between them. CDR3 sequence (DNA): TGTGCCAGTAGTGGGGGTACAGGGCGCAATGAGCAGTTCTTC. Translating it yields CASSGGTGRNEQFF.

This clonotype has ten or more counts. The rearrangement links TRBV7-3 to TRBJ1-1; D not certain. V was trimmed by 4 bases and J by 3 bases, leaving 9 bases between them. The CDR3 has 13 residues. Germline CDR1 reads SGHTA; CDR2 reads FQGTGA. CDR3 residues: CASSWDRDTEAFF. The CDR3 coding sequence is TGTGCCAGCAGCTGGGATAGAGACACTGAAGCTTTCTTT.

This clonotype was counted only a few times. An end of the junction differs from the germline gene, which may be a read error. The chain is built from TRBV4-1 and TRBJ1-3; TRBD1 matches 7 bases. The length of the CDR3 is 15 residues. Germline lookup yields CDR1 MGHRA and CDR2 YSYEKL. CDR3 amino acids: CASSQTTGYGNTIYF. The DNA of the CDR3 is TGTGCCAGCAGCCAGACGACAGGGTATGGAAACACCATATATTTT.

In its sample, this clonotype was seen many times. The V gene is TRBV12-3 or TRBV12-4, the J gene TRBJ2-5, with 9 bases matching TRBD1. Germline trimming cut 5 bases from V and 4 bases from J; bases unmatched to any gene: 5. The CDR3 loop spans 14 amino acids. CDR3 sequence (DNA): TGTGCCAGCAGTCCCCGGGACAGGGTAGAGACCCAGTACTTC. Its protein is CASSPRDRVETQYF.

This clonotype was seen repeatedly, ten times or more. The V call is TRBV19, the J call TRBJ1-1, with a possible D match to TRBD1 (5 bases). The CDR3 consists of 15 residues. The V gene lost 7 bases and the J gene lost 0 bases, with 15 bases spanning the gap. Germline V lookup: CDR1 LNHDA, CDR2 SQIVND (reference sequence). The DNA of the CDR3 is TGTGCCAGTATTTCCCCAGGAGGGGTGAACACTGAAGCTTTCTTT. This gives the protein CASISPGGVNTEAFF.

The J gene is TRBJ2-7, the V gene TRBV20-1; D is possibly TRBD1 or TRBD2 (5 bases each). Germline values: CDR1 DFQATT, CDR2 SNEGSKA (reference sequence). This CDR3 is built from 14 residues. Deletions cut 3 bases from V and 2 bases from J, with 14 bases between. CDR3 amino acids: CSASEGRRTYEQYF. The CDR3 DNA reads as TGCAGTGCTAGCGAGGGGCGCCGTACCTACGAGCAGTACTTC.

This clonotype has a count of ten or more. This rearrangement joins TRBV7-2 to TRBJ2-1, with D possibly TRBD1 on 5 matching bases. CDR1 and CDR2 (germline): SGHTA, FQGNSA. Trimming shortened V by 5 bases and J by 6 bases, and 11 bases separated the two germline ends. The CDR3 length is 13 residues. The chain's CDR3 is CASSAQGVNEQFF. CDR3 in DNA: TGTGCCAGCAGCGCTCAGGGTGTCAATGAGCAGTTCTTC.

Ten or more counts support this clonotype. The gene calls are TRBV6-5 and TRBJ2-3, with D perhaps TRBD2 (7 bases). V gave up 0 bases and J gave up 6 bases, with 16 bases separating them. Per germline, CDR1 MNHEY and CDR2 SVGAGI. The CDR3 spans 16 residues. The CDR3 coding sequence is TGTGCCAGCAGTTACTCAGGGGGGGAATTATTGGATACGCAGTATTTT. Translated: CASSYSGGELLDTQYF.

This clonotype was recorded a few times. V is TRBV10-3 and J is TRBJ2-7, with 7 positions matching TRBD2. The CDR3 consists of 16 residues. Trimming at V came to 0 bases and at J to 7 bases, leaving 12 bases not matched to a gene. CDR1 is ENHRY, CDR2 SYGVKD, per germline. The CDR3 DNA reads TGTGCCATCAGTGAGTCGGGGAAGCGGGGAGCGGGGGAGCAGTACTTC. It is translated as CAISESGKRGAGEQYF.

The gene calls are TRBV20-1 and TRBJ2-7; no clear D. The CDR3 contains 12 residues. CDR1 and CDR2 from the germline V gene are DFQATT and SNEGSKA (reference sequence). V was cut by 1 base and J by 3 bases, with 7 bases left in between. CDR3 sequence: CSARGSRYEQYF. DNA of the CDR3: TGCAGTGCTAGAGGCAGCCGCTACGAGCAGTACTTC.

The rearrangement joins TRBV20-1 to TRBJ1-2; 12 positions agree with TRBD1. The germline V gene has CDR1 DFQATT and CDR2 SNEGSKA (reference sequence). The CDR3 runs to 13 residues. The J segment lost 7 bases and the V segment lost 7 bases, leaving 7 bases of the junction unmatched. This CDR3 is CSVHGTGGVGYTF. The CDR3 DNA is TGCAGTGTTCATGGGACAGGGGGCGTTGGCTACACCTTC.

V usage is TRBV28 and J usage is TRBJ2-3; 8 nucleotides line up with TRBD2. V shed 3 bases, J shed 4 bases, and the junction held 9 bases outside the gene matches. The CDR3 loop spans 16 amino acids. Looked up from germline, CDR1 is MDHEN and CDR2 is SYDVKM. The CDR3 reads CASSFQSGTSSDTQYF. For the CDR3, the DNA is TGTGCCAGCAGTTTCCAATCCGGGACTAGTTCAGATACGCAGTATTTT.